The 17 T cell receptor beta chains in this list originate from one sample, sequenced in a study of human T cells and chemical hapten exposure. TCRdb processed the RACE reads anew with MiXCR; each CDR3 protein has one entry. This sample yields 85,000 to 90,000 distinct CDR3 sequences, of which around 10% are seen a single time; 3.6% belongs to the top ten. The time point here: pre-sensitization, week 0. The sample's treatment: therapeutic diphenylcyclopropenone sensitization with weekly scalp DPC. The sequencing used whole blood, collected in connection with sensitization to the hapten diphenylcyclopropenone (DPC). These receptors originate from a woman between 40 and 55 years old with alopecia areata. Some clones in this sample may be carry-over from other donors' samples.

This clonotype was observed a handful of times. J is TRBJ1-1 and V is TRBV29-1; D is perhaps TRBD1 (6 bases). The CDR3 covers 12 residues. Per the germline V gene, CDR1 is SQVTM and CDR2 is ANQGSEA. Trimming removed 1 base at V and 7 bases at J, with 10 bases between. The CDR3 here is CSVEGRGFEAFF. DNA of the CDR3: TGCAGCGTTGAAGGCAGGGGCTTTGAAGCTTTCTTT.

This clonotype was picked up many times. This chain links TRBV6-5 with TRBJ1-2; no firm D call. CDR3 length equals 15 residues. V was pared by 0 bases and J by 4 bases, with 12 bases between. Germline V gene data show CDR1 as MNHEY and CDR2 as SVGAGI. The CDR3 region is CASSYSNRPGYGYTF. In DNA form, the CDR3 reads TGTGCCAGCAGTTACTCGAATCGGCCGGGCTATGGCTACACCTTC.

This clonotype was detected many times. The chain uses TRBV5-1 and TRBJ1-4; 7 bases are shared with TRBD1. CDR3 size: 14 residues. V lost 2 bases, J lost 3 bases, and 1 base stayed unmatched. Germline V lookup: CDR1 SGHRS, CDR2 YFSETQ. The CDR3 reads CASSFGTANEKLFF. In DNA, the CDR3 is TGCGCCAGCAGCTTCGGGACAGCTAATGAAAAACTGTTTTTT. Full variable domain (rest looked up from reference TRBV5-1 and TRBJ1-4): KAGVTQTPRYLIKTRGQQVTLSCSPISGHRSVSWYQQTPGQGLQFLFEYFSETQRNKGNFPGRFSGRQFSNSRSEMNVSTLELGDSALYLCASSFGTANEKLFFGSGTQLSVL.

The sample holds many counts of this clonotype. The chain has TRBV13 and TRBJ1-2, with D perhaps matching TRBD1 (5 bases). Germline CDR1 is PRHDT and CDR2 is FYEKMQ (reference sequence). The CDR3 has 15 amino acids. V lost 1 base to trimming and J lost 4 bases, with 13 bases between them. Here the CDR3 reads CASSLETELIYGYTF. Written as DNA, the CDR3 is TGTGCCAGCAGCTTAGAGACAGAACTAATCTATGGCTACACCTTC.

This clonotype was observed at least ten times. The chain combines TRBV11-2 with TRBJ1-6; the D gene is possibly TRBD1 (5 bases). CDR3 length equals 14 residues. Per the germline V gene, CDR1 is SGHAT and CDR2 is FQNNGV. Trimming left V 5 bases short and J 11 bases short, with 16 bases between. CDR3 DNA sequence: TGTGCCAGCAGCGTAACGGGACTTAGACCACCCCTCCACTTT. Translating it yields CASSVTGLRPPLHF.

The chain uses TRBV4-1 and TRBJ1-2, with D tentatively TRBD1 (5 bases). CDR3 length: 16 residues. Between the trimmed V and J ends, which lost 0 bases and 4 bases, there was a span of 15 bases. The germline CDR1 and CDR2 sequences are MGHRA and YSYEKL. The CDR3 coding sequence is TGCGCCAGCAGCCAAGATATAGGCAGGGTATCCTATGGCTACACCTTC. This translates into CASSQDIGRVSYGYTF.

V and J are TRBV6-6 and TRBJ1-1, with unresolved D. V was shortened by 8 bases and J by 2 bases, with 15 bases between the two germline ends. The CDR3 spans 14 residues. Looked up from germline, CDR1 is MNHNY and CDR2 is SVGAGI (reference sequence). This CDR3 reads CASVGVRANTEAFF. The DNA of the CDR3 is TGTGCCAGCGTTGGCGTGAGGGCTAACACTGAAGCTTTCTTT.

This clonotype occurred many times. The chain links TRBV15 to TRBJ2-7; D unresolved. Per the germline V gene, CDR1 is LNHNV and CDR2 is YYDKDF (reference sequence). Trimming removed 3 bases from V and 5 bases from J, with 8 bases in between. The CDR3 spans 12 residues. CDR3 DNA: TGTGCCACCAGCAGCCGAGTCGACGAGCAGTACTTC. Protein product: CATSSRVDEQYF.

This clonotype was recorded a few times. The V call is TRBV7-2, the J call TRBJ1-2; D might be TRBD1 (6 bases). The CDR3 is 15 residues long. Looked up from germline, CDR1 is SGHTA and CDR2 is FQGNSA. The germline V and J ends were trimmed by 5 bases and 5 bases, with 18 bases remaining between them. For the CDR3, the DNA is TGTGCCAGCAGCCCCCGTGGGGGCGCGAAATATGGCTACACCTTC. Amino acid sequence: CASSPRGGAKYGYTF.

This clonotype was seen a handful of times. This chain connects TRBV11-2 to TRBJ2-2, with a tentative D call TRBD2 (5 bases). The CDR3 covers 14 residues. The V gene lost 5 bases and the J gene lost 2 bases, with 9 bases spanning the gap. The germline V gene has CDR1 SGHAT and CDR2 FQNNGV. As DNA, the CDR3 is TGTGCCAGCAGCCCCGGGGTTAACACCGGGGAGCTGTTTTTT. Amino acids: CASSPGVNTGELFF.

This clonotype was seen at least ten times. This chain uses TRBV6-1 with TRBJ1-1; no clear D gene. The CDR3 runs to 13 residues. Germline CDR1 is MNHNS and CDR2 is SASEGT. V was shortened by 2 bases and J by 0 bases, with 4 bases between the two germline ends. CDR3 DNA sequence: TGTGCCAGCAGTGAAAACATGAACACTGAAGCTTTCTTT. The encoded protein is CASSENMNTEAFF.

This clonotype was picked up many times. J is TRBJ2-7 and V is TRBV7-9, with D hard to call. Deletions cut 0 bases from V and 2 bases from J, with 11 bases between. CDR1 SEHNR and CDR2 FQNEAQ come from the germline V gene (reference sequence). CDR3 length equals 15 residues. The CDR3 loop reads CASSLAPLSTYEQYF. The CDR3 DNA is TGTGCCAGCAGCTTAGCGCCGCTATCCACCTACGAGCAGTACTTC.

This clonotype was seen ten or more times. This chain connects TRBV6-5 to TRBJ2-1; 7 bases are a match to TRBD2. V lost 6 bases and J lost 2; bases outside the gene matches: 7. Germline loops: CDR1 MNHEY, CDR2 SVGAGI. This CDR3 is built from 15 residues. Here the CDR3 reads CASRKAGIAYNEQFF. As DNA, the CDR3 is TGTGCCAGCAGAAAAGCGGGGATAGCCTACAATGAGCAGTTCTTC.

Comments on this clonotype: Germline and junction disagree at one end, which may indicate a read error. The chain combines TRBV12-3 or TRBV12-4 with TRBJ2-7; D is unclear. This CDR3 is 10 amino acids long. CDR3 sequence reads: CASSLEKQYF. CDR3 coding DNA: TGTGCCAGCAGCTTAGAAAAGCAGTACTTC.

This sequence joins TRBV4-2 and TRBJ1-1; D unresolved. Germline loops: CDR1 LGHNA, CDR2 YNFKEQ. Trimming shortened V by 0 bases and J by 5 bases, and 16 bases separated the two germline ends. This CDR3 spans 16 amino acids. CDR3 sequence: CASSQDLNRRGTEAFF. The DNA of the CDR3 is TGTGCCAGCAGCCAAGATCTGAATCGACGTGGGACTGAAGCTTTCTTT.

About this clonotype itself: A much bigger clone sits one base away, suggesting this may be a read error. The V call is TRBV5-1, the J call TRBJ1-2; D is undetermined. Per germline, CDR1 SGHRS and CDR2 YFSETQ. This CDR3 is 13 amino acids long. The CDR3 DNA is TGCGTCAGCAGCCGGACCCCCCTCTATGGCTACACCTTC. Translated, it gives CVSSRTPLYGYTF.

J is TRBJ1-2 and V is TRBV5-5; D gene unclear. The V end lost 0 bases, the J end lost 0 bases, and 6 bases lay between the germline ends. The CDR3 extends over 14 amino acids. Germline V CDR1 and CDR2: SGHKS, YYEKEE (reference sequence). The CDR3 protein is CASSLEAANYGYTF. The CDR3 coding sequence is TGTGCCAGCAGCTTGGAGGCGGCTAACTATGGCTACACCTTC.